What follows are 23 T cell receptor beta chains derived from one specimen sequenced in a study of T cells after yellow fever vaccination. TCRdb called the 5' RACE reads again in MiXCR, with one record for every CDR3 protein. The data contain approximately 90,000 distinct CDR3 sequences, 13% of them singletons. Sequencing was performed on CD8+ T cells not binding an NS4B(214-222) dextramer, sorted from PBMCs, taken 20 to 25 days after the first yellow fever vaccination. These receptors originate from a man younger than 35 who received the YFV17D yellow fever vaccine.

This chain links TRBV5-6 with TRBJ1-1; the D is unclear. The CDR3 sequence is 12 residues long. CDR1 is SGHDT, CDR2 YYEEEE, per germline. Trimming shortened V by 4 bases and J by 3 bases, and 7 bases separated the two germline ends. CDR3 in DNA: TGTGCCAGCAGCCCTCGGTACACTGAAGCTTTCTTT. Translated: CASSPRYTEAFF.

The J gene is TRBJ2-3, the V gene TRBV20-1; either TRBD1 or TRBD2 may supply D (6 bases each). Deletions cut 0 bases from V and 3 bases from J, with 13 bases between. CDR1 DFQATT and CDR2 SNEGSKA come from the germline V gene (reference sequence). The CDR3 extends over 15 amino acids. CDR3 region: CSARDRGGKTDTQYF. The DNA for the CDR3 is TGCAGTGCTAGAGACAGAGGGGGGAAGACAGATACGCAGTATTTT.

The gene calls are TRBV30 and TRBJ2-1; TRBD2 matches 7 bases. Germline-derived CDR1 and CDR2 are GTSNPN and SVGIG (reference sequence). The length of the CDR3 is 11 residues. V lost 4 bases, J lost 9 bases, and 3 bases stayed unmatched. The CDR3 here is CAWMGGFEQFF. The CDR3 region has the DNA TGTGCCTGGATGGGGGGGTTTGAGCAGTTCTTC.

For the CDR3, the DNA is TGCAGTGCTAGACACAGGGCGGCGTTACTGAACACTGAAGCTTTCTTT. The encoded protein is CSARHRAALLNTEAFF. The chain recombines TRBV20-1 with TRBJ1-1; D might be TRBD1 (6 bases). Germline V gene sequence: CDR1 DFQATT, CDR2 SNEGSKA (reference sequence). The CDR3 is 16 residues long. The V end lost 2 bases, the J end lost 0 bases, and 16 bases lay between the germline ends.

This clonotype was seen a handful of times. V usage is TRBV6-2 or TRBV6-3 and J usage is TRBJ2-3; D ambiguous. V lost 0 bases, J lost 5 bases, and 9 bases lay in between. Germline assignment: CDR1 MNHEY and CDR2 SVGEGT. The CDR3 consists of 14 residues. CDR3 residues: CASSYSAERDTQYF. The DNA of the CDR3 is TGTGCCAGCAGTTACTCGGCCGAACGAGATACGCAGTATTTT.

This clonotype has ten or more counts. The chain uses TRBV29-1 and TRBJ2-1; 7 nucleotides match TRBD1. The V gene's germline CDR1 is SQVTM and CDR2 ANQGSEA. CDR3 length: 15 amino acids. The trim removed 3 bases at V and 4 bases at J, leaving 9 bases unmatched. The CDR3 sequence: CSVDSGQVPYNEQFF. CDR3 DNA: TGCAGCGTTGACTCTGGACAGGTCCCTTACAATGAGCAGTTCTTC.

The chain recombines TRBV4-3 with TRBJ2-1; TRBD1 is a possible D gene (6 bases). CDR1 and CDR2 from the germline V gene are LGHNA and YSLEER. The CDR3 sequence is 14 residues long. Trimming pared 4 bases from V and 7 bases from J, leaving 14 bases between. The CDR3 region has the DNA TGCGCCAGCAGCCTAGTGGGGGCCAGTAATGAGCAGTTCTTC. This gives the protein CASSLVGASNEQFF.

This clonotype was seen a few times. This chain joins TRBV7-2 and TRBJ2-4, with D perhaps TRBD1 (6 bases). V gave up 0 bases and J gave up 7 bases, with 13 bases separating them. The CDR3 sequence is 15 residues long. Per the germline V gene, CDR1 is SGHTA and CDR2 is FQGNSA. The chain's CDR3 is CASSLAFRGRNIQYF. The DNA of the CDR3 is TGTGCCAGCAGCTTAGCTTTCAGGGGTAGGAACATTCAGTACTTC.

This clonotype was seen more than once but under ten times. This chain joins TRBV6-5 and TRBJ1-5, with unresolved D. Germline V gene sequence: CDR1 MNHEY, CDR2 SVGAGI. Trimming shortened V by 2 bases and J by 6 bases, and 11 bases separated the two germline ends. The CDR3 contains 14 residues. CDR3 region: CASSYLSGGQPQHF. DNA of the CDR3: TGTGCCAGCAGTTACCTATCCGGAGGTCAGCCCCAGCATTTT.

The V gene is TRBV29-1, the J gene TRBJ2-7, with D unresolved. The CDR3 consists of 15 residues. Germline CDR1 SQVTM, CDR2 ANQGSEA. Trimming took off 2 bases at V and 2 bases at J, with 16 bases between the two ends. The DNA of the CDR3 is TGCAGCGTTGAATCATCCGGCGGTACACCCTACGAGCAGTACTTC. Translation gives CSVESSGGTPYEQYF.

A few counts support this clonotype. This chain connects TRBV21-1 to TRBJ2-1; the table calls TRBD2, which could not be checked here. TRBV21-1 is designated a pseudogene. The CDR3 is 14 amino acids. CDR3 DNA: TGTGCCAGCAGCACCTCCCCAGCGGGAGAAGAGCAGTTCTTC. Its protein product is CASSTSPAGEEQFF.

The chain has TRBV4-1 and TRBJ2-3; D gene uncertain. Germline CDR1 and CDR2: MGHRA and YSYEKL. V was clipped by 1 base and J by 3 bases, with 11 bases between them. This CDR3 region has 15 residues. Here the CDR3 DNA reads TGCGCCAGCAGCCAAGTCGCACTTGGGACAGATACGCAGTATTTT. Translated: CASSQVALGTDTQYF.

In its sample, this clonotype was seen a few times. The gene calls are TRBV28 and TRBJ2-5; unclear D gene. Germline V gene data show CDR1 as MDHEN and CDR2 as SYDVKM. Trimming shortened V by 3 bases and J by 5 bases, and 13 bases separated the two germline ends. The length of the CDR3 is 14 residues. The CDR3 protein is CASSFNTISETQYF. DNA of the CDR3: TGTGCCAGCAGTTTTAACACTATAAGCGAGACCCAGTACTTC.

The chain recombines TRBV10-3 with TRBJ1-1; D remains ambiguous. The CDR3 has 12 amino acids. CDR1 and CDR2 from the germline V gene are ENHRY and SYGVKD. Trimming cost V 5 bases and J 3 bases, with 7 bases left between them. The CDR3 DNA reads TGTGCCATCAGTCCGCAGGACACTGAAGCTTTCTTT. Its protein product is CAISPQDTEAFF.

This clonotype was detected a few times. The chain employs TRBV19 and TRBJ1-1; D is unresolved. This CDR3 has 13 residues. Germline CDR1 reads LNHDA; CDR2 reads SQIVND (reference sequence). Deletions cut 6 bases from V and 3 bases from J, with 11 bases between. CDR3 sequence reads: CASRREGYTEAFF. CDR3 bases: TGTGCCAGTAGACGAGAGGGATACACTGAAGCTTTCTTT.

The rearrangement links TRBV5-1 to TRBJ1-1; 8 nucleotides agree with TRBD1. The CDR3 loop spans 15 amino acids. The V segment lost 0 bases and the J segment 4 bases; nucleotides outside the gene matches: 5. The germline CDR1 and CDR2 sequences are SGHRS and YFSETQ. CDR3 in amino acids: CASSLEWQGATEAFF. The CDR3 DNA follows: TGCGCCAGCAGCTTGGAGTGGCAGGGGGCCACTGAAGCTTTCTTT.

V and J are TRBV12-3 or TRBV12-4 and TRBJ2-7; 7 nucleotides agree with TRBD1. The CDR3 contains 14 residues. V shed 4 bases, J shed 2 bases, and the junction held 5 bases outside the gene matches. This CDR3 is CASSSGDRTYEQYF. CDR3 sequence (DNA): TGTGCCAGCAGTTCAGGGGACAGAACCTACGAGCAGTACTTC.

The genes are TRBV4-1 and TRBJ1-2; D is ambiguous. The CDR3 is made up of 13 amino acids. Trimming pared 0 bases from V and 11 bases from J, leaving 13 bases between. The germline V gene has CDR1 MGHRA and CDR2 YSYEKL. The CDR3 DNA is TGCGCCAGCAGCCAAGATACTGGCGACGGGTACACCTTC. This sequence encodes CASSQDTGDGYTF.

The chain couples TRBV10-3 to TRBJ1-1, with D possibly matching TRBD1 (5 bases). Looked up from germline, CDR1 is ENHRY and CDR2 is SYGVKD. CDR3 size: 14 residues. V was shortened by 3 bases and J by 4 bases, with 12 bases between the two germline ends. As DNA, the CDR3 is TGTGCCATCAGTGATCCTGGGGCGAGCACTGAAGCTTTCTTT. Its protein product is CAISDPGASTEAFF.

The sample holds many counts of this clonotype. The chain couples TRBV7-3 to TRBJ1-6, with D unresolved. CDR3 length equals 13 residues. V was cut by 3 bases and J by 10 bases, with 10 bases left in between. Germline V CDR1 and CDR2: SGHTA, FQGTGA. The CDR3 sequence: CASSLDPGSPLHF. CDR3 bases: TGTGCCAGCAGCTTGGACCCTGGGTCACCCCTCCACTTT.

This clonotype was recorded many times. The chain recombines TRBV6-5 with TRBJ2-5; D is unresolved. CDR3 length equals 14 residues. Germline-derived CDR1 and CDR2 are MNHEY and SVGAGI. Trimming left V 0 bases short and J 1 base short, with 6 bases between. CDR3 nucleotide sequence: TGTGCCAGCAGTTACTCGCCACCCCAAGAGACCCAGTACTTC. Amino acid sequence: CASSYSPPQETQYF.

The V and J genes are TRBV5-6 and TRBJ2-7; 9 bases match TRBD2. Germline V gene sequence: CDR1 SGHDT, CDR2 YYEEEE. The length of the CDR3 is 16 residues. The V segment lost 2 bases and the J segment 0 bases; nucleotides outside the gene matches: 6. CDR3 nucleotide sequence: TGTGCCAGCAGCTTTATGACTAGCGGAAACTCCTACGAGCAGTACGTC. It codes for CASSFMTSGNSYEQYV.

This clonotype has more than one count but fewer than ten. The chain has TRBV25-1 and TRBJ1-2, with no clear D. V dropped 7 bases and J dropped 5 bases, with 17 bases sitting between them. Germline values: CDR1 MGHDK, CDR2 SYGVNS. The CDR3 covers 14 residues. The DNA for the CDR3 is TGTGCCAGCAAGAATGACGGTACCGCTTATGGCTACACCTTC. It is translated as CASKNDGTAYGYTF.